The 10 T cell receptor beta chains in this list originate from one sample, sequenced in a study of T cells in Graves' hyperthyroidism and ophthalmopathy. Amplification of TCR beta CDR3 regions was performed using RNA transcripts as template. During a first-round RT-PCR of the TCR CDR3, the HTBI primer set was used. One entry per CDR3 protein, called by TCRdb with MiXCR from the multiplex PCR reads. The data contain roughly 500,000 distinct CDR3 sequences, about 15% of them singletons. The sample was blood. Receptors were obtained from a woman in her twenties or thirties with Graves' ophthalmopathy.

This clonotype was found a few times. Since a much larger clone is just one base distant, this may be a read error. The CDR3 sequence is CASWTGGYGYTF. The DNA of the CDR3 is TGTGCCAGCTGGACAGGGGGCTATGGCTACACCTTC. The genes are TRBV7-8 and TRBJ1-2; TRBD1 aligns across 10 bases. This CDR3 has 12 residues. V shed 8 bases and J 4 bases; nucleotides not matched to a gene: 1. CDR1 SGHVS and CDR2 FQNEAQ come from the germline V gene.

This clonotype has more than one count but fewer than ten. The rearrangement uses TRBV29-1 and TRBJ2-7, with TRBD1 matching over 7 bases. Germline V gives CDR1 SQVTM, CDR2 ANQGSEA. CDR3 length: 13 residues. V gave up 7 bases and J gave up 2 bases; unmatched junction bases: 8. As DNA, the CDR3 is TGCAGCGCCGGACGGGACAGTCCCTACGAGCAGTACTTC. This encodes CSAGRDSPYEQYF.

This chain connects TRBV9 to TRBJ2-3; TRBD2 matches 8 bases. The V gene's germline CDR1 is SGDLS and CDR2 YYNGEE. V gave up 1 base and J gave up 3 bases; unmatched junction bases: 4. CDR3 length: 15 residues. The CDR3 bases are TGTGCCAGCAGCGTATGGGTAGCGGGGACAGATACGCAGTATTTT. Amino acid sequence: CASSVWVAGTDTQYF.

The table lists this clonotype with a few counts. V gene TRBV11-2 combines with J gene TRBJ2-1; TRBD2 might be the D (6 bases). Per the germline V gene, CDR1 is SGHAT and CDR2 is FQNNGV. V shed 1 base and J shed 8 bases, with 12 bases lying between them. This CDR3 spans 14 amino acids. The DNA of the CDR3 is TGTGCCAGCAGCTTAGGATTCGGGAGCGATGAGCAGTTCTTC. Encoded protein: CASSLGFGSDEQFF.

The chain joins TRBV4-1 to TRBJ1-6; D gene uncertain. Germline V CDR1 and CDR2: MGHRA, YSYEKL. The CDR3 runs to 13 residues. Trimming left V 4 bases short and J 9 bases short, with 10 bases between. The CDR3 loop reads CASSPIGRSPLHF. The CDR3 DNA reads TGCGCCAGCAGCCCCATTGGGCGTTCACCCCTCCACTTT.

The chain combines TRBV9 with TRBJ2-1; TRBD2 is a possible D gene (6 bases). CDR1 is SGDLS and CDR2 is YYNGEE in the germline V gene. V lost 0 bases to trimming and J lost 7 bases, with 14 bases between them. There are 15 residues in the CDR3. The CDR3 nucleotides read TGTGCCAGCAGCGTAGTAACGGGAGTTGGGAATGAGCAGTTCTTC. As protein: CASSVVTGVGNEQFF.

The chain uses TRBV9 and TRBJ1-4; D possibly corresponds to TRBD1 (5 bases). Germline loops: CDR1 SGDLS, CDR2 YYNGEE. Trimming removed 0 bases from V and 6 bases from J, with 12 bases in between. The CDR3 totals 15 residues. CDR3 sequence: CASSVGIGTDEKLFF. CDR3 nucleotides: TGTGCCAGCAGCGTAGGTATCGGGACGGATGAAAAACTGTTTTTT.

This clonotype was seen more than once but under ten times. The chain joins TRBV6-2 or TRBV6-3 to TRBJ2-1; D is possibly TRBD2 (6 bases). Per germline, CDR1 MNHEY and CDR2 SVGEGT. V was trimmed by 5 bases and J by 7 bases, leaving 18 bases between them. The CDR3 consists of 15 residues. CDR3 nucleotide sequence: TGTGCCAGCAGTCCCAGCGGAGGGCCATGGAATGAGCAGTTCTTC. Translated, it gives CASSPSGGPWNEQFF.

This clonotype turned up a few times. This rearrangement joins TRBV28 to TRBJ1-5, with D possibly TRBD1 on 6 matching bases. There are 13 residues in the CDR3. Germline V gives CDR1 MDHEN, CDR2 SYDVKM. The V end was cut by 6 bases, the J end by 6 bases, with 12 bases between. In DNA form, the CDR3 reads TGTGCCAGCAGATCCGGGACAACTCAGCCCCAGCATTTT. Translation: CASRSGTTQPQHF.

This clonotype was detected only a few times. Written as DNA, the CDR3 is TGTGCCAGTAGTATTAGTAACGGGGGGTCCTACAATGAGCAGTTCTTC. Translating gives CASSISNGGSYNEQFF. The chain uses TRBV19 and TRBJ2-1; 7 nucleotides line up with TRBD2. The CDR3 has 16 amino acids. V dropped 3 bases and J dropped 1; count of bases not matched to a gene: 6. CDR1 is LNHDA and CDR2 is SQIVND in the germline V gene (reference sequence).